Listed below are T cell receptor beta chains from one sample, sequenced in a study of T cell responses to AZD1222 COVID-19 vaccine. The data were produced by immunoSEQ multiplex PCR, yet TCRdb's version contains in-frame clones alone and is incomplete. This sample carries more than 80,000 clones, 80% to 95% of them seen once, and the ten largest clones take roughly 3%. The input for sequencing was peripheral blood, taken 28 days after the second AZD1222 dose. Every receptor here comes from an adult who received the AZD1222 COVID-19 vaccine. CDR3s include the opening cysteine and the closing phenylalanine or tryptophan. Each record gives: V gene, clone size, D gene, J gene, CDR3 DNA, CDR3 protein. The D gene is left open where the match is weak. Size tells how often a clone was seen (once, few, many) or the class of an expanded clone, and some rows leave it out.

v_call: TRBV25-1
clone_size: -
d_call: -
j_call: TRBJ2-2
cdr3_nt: TGTGCCAGCAGTGAAGCTCTGGGCAGCTCCGGGGAGCTGTTTTTT
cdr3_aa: CASSEALGSSGELFF

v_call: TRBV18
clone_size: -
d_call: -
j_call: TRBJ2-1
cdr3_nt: TGTGCCAGCTCACCACCGAACCTCCGAGGGGGCTACAATGAGCAGTTCTTC
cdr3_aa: CASSPPNLRGGYNEQFF

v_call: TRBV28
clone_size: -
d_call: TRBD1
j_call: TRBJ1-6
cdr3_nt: TGTGCCAGCAGCCACCGGGGGACAGGGAATTCACCCCTCCACTTT
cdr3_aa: CASSHRGTGNSPLHF

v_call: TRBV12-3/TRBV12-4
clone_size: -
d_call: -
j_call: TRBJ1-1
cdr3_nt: TGTGCCAGCAGCAGGACAGAGAACACTGAAGCTTTCTTT
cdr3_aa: CASSRTENTEAFF

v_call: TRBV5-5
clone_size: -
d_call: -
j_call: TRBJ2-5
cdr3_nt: TGTGCCAGCACCGGGGGACTTCCCCGGTCACTAGGGGAGACCCAGTACTTC
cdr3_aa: CASTGGLPRSLGETQYF

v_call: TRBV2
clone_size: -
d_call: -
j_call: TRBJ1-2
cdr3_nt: TGTGCCAGCAGTGATTGGGCCCCCATCGGGGGCTACACCTTC
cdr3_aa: CASSDWAPIGGYTF

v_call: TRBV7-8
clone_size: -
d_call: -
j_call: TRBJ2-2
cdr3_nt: TGTGCCACCAGCCGAGATCCAGGGAACACCGGGGAGCTGTTTTTT
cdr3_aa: CATSRDPGNTGELFF

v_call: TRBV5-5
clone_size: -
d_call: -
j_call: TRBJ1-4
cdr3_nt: TGTGCCAGCAGCTTGGCCGCGGCGGGAGGGGAAAAACTGTTTTTT
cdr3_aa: CASSLAAAGGEKLFF

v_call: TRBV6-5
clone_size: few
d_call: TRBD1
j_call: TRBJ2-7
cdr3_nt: TGTGCCAGCAGTCGGACAGGGTCCCTCTCCTACGAGCAGTACTTC
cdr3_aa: CASSRTGSLSYEQYF

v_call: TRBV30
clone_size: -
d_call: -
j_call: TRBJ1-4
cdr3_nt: TGTGCCTGTCAACCTAATAATGAAAAACTGTTTTTT
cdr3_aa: CACQPNNEKLFF

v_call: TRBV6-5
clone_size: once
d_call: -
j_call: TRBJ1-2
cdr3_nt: TGTGCCAGCAGCGGGGGGCAGGGTAACTATGGCTACACCTTC
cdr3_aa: CASSGGQGNYGYTF

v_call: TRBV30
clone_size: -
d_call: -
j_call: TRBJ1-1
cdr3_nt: TGTGCCTGGAGTCCCCCCGGAATCGGGGGGGTAACTGAAGCTTTCTTT
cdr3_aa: CAWSPPGIGGVTEAFF

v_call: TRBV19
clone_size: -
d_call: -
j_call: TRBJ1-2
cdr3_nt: TGTGCCAGTAGCGGGACTGGGTATGGCTACACCTTC
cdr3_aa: CASSGTGYGYTF

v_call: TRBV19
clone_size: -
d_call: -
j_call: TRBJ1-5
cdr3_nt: TGTGCCAGTAGGGACAGCTCCAATCAGCCCCAGCATTTT
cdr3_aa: CASRDSSNQPQHF

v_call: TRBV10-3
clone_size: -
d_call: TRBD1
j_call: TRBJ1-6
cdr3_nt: TGTGCCATCAGGGACAGGGACGGCCAAAATTCACCCCTCCACTTT
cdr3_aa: CAIRDRDGQNSPLHF

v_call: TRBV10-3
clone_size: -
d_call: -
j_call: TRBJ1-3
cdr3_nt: TGTGCCACTGAGACAGGCTCTGGAAACACCATATATTTT
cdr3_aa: CATETGSGNTIYF

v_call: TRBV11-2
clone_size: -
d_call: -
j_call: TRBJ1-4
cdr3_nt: TGTGCCAGCAGCTTGGGGCCCGGGGAAAAACTGTTTTTT
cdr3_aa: CASSLGPGEKLFF

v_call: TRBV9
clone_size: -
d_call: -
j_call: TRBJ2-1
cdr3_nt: TGTGCCAGCAGCGTTCGGGGCGCGGGCTACAATGAGCAGTTCTTC
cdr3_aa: CASSVRGAGYNEQFF

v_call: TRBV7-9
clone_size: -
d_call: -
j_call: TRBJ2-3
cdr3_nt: TGTGCCAGCAGCTTAATAGGGGACACAGATACGCAGTATTTT
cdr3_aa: CASSLIGDTDTQYF

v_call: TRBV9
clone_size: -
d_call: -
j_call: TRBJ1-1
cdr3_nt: TGTGCCAGCAGCCCTCAACCCGGAGGGGGTGAGGACACTGAAGCTTTCTTT
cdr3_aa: CASSPQPGGGEDTEAFF

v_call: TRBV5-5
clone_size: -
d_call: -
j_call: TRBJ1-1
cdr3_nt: TGTGCCAGCAGCTTGGGGACAGCTCTGAACACTGAAGCTTTCTTT
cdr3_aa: CASSLGTALNTEAFF

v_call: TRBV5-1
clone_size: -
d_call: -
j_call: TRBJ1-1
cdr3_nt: TGCGCCAGCAGCTGGGGGACACAGAACACTGAAGCTTTCTTT
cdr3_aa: CASSWGTQNTEAFF

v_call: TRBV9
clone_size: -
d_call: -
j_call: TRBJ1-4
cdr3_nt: TGTGCCAGCAGCCCACAGTTGGGGGGACATAAGGGTGAAAAACTGTTTTTT
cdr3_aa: CASSPQLGGHKGEKLFF

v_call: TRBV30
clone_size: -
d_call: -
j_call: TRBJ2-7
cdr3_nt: TGTGCCTGGAGTGTATTAGGCCTTAGGGGGGAGCAGTACTTC
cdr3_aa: CAWSVLGLRGEQYF

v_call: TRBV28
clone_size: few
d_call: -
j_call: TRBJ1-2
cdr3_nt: TGTGCCAGCAGTTTATCAACAGGGAGTAACTATGGCTACACCTTC
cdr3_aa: CASSLSTGSNYGYTF

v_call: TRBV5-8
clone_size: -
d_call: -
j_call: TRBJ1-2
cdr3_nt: TGTGCCAGCAGCCCCTTGACCGATTTCTATGGCTACACCTTC
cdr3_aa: CASSPLTDFYGYTF

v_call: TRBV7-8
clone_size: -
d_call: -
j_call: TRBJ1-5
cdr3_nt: TGTGCCAGTTCACAGGGCGGCAATCAGCCCCAGCATTTT
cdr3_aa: CASSQGGNQPQHF

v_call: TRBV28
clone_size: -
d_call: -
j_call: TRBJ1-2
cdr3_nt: TGTGCCGCAGGGGATTTCGAAACTAACTATGGCTACACCTTC
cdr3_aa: CAAGDFETNYGYTF

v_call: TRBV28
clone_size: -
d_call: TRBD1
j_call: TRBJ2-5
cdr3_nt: TGTGCCAGCAGTTTGACAGGGGAAGAGACCCAGTACTTC
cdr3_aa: CASSLTGEETQYF

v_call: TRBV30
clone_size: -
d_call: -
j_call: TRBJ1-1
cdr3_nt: TGTGCCTGGAGAGCGACCGCGGGGGGTACTGAAGCTTTCTTT
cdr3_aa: CAWRATAGGTEAFF

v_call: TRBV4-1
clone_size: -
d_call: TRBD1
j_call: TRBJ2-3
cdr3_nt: TGCGCCAGCAGCCCCACGGGACAGCCCAGCACAGATACGCAGTATTTT
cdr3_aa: CASSPTGQPSTDTQYF

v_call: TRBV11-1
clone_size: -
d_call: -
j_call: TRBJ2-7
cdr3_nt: TGTGCCAGCAGCCCCGGCAGGGACGGTTTAAATGAGCAGTACTTC
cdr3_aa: CASSPGRDGLNEQYF

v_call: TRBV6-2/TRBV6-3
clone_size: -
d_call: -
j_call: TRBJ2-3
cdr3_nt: TGTGCCAGCAGTTACTCCGGGGACATAAGCCCAGATACGCAGTATTTT
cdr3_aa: CASSYSGDISPDTQYF

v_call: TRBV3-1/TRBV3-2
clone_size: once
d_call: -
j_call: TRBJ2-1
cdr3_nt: TGTGCCAGCAGCCTTCTACCGGACAAAAACAATGAGCAGTTCTTC
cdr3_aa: CASSLLPDKNNEQFF

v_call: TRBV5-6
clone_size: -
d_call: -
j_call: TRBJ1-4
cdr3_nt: TGTGCCAGCAGCTTGGGGGGAGGAACTAATGAAAAACTGTTTTTT
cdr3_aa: CASSLGGGTNEKLFF

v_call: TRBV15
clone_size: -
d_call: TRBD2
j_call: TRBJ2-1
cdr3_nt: TGTGCCACCAGCAGATACGGGACTAGCGCATACAATGAGCAGTTCTTC
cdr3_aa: CATSRYGTSAYNEQFF

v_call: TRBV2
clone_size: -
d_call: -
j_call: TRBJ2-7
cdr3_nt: TGTGCCAGCAGTGAAGGGGACTTCACCTCCTACGAGCAGTACTTC
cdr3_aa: CASSEGDFTSYEQYF

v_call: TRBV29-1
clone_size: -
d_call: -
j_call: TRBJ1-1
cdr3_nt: TGCAGCGTGAAGGACGGTCCTGAAGCTTTCTTT
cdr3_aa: CSVKDGPEAFF

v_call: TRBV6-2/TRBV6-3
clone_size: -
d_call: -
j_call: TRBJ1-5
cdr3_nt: TGTGCCAGCAGCAGGGGCAATCAGCCCCAGCATTTT
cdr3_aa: CASSRGNQPQHF

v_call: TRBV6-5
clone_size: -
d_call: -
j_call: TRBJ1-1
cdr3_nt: TGTGCCAGCAGTTACCGCACGAACACTGAAGCTTTCTTT
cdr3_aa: CASSYRTNTEAFF

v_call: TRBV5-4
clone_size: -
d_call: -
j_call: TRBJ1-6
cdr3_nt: TGTGCCAGCAGCCAACAGGGAGACTATAATTCACCCCTCCACTTT
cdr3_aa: CASSQQGDYNSPLHF

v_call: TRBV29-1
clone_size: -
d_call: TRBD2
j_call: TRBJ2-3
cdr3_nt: TGCAGCGGAAGGGCGGGACTAACTAGCACAGATACGCAGTATTTT
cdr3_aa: CSGRAGLTSTDTQYF